The 24 T cell receptor beta chains below come from one sample, sequenced in a study of blood T cell repertoires in COVID-19. Using immunoSEQ multiplex PCR, the repertoire was profiled, and TCRdb retains in-frame clones only, with some absent. The table includes about 220,000 clones, roughly 79% detected once. Sequenced: PBMCs or T cells enriched from blood (not recorded which). These receptors originate from a man aged 35-49 years who had recovered from COVID-19.

The chain couples TRBV6-6 to TRBJ2-3; the D gene is possibly TRBD1 (6 bases). V was trimmed by 4 bases and J by 2 bases, leaving 7 bases between them. CDR1 is MNHNY and CDR2 is SVGAGI in the germline V gene (reference sequence). The CDR3 loop spans 13 amino acids. As DNA, the CDR3 is TGTGCCAGCAGTTGGACAGCCACAGATACGCAGTATTTT. It codes for CASSWTATDTQYF.

The chain recombines TRBV2 with TRBJ1-6, with D perhaps matching TRBD1 (5 bases). The V gene's germline CDR1 is SNHLY and CDR2 FYNNEI. The germline V and J ends were trimmed by 7 bases and 9 bases, with 7 bases remaining between them. This CDR3 spans 11 amino acids. Written as DNA, the CDR3 is TGTGCCAGCACCGGGGGTTCACCCCTCCACTTT. Encoded protein: CASTGGSPLHF.

The chain employs TRBV9 and TRBJ2-1; perhaps TRBD1 as D (6 bases). V dropped 0 bases and J dropped 0 bases, with 13 bases sitting between them. Germline lookup yields CDR1 SGDLS and CDR2 YYNGEE. CDR3 length equals 17 residues. CDR3 bases: TGTGCCAGCAGCGTAGATGGGGGCGGTAGCTCCTACAATGAGCAGTTCTTC. Translation gives CASSVDGGGSSYNEQFF. The complete variable domain, with remaining parts taken from reference TRBV9 and TRBJ2-1, reads DSGVTQTPKHLITATGQRVTLRCSPRSGDLSVYWYQQSLDQGLQFLIQYYNGEERAKGNILERFSAQQFPDLHSELNLSSLELGDSALYFCASSVDGGGSSYNEQFFGPGTRLTVL.

Worth noting for this clone: This CDR3 is also generated by other DNA sequences in the sample. The genes are TRBV5-4 and TRBJ1-1; D perhaps matches TRBD1 (5 bases). CDR3 length equals 13 residues. Germline lookup yields CDR1 SGHNT and CDR2 YYREEE (reference sequence). Trimming stripped 1 base from V and 5 bases from J, with 9 bases between. CDR3 nucleotides: TGTGCCAGCAGCTTGCAGGGCTCAACTGAAGCTTTCTTT. It translates to CASSLQGSTEAFF.

This clone has only one observation. This chain uses TRBV12-3 or TRBV12-4 with TRBJ1-1; a weak D match, TRBD1 (5 bases). This CDR3 spans 12 amino acids. V was trimmed by 1 base and J by 11 bases, leaving 11 bases between them. CDR3 amino acids: CASSLDKGKAFF. CDR3 bases: TGTGCCAGCAGTTTAGATAAGGGGAAGGCTTTCTTT.

The V and J genes are TRBV28 and TRBJ2-1; TRBD1 agrees at 8 bases. Trimming cost V 8 bases and J 1 base; bases outside gene matches: 10. This CDR3 region has 16 residues. CDR1 and CDR2 from the germline V gene are MDHEN and SYDVKM. CDR3 amino acids: CASPSPTGGSYNEQFF. DNA of the CDR3: TGTGCCAGCCCTTCACCTACAGGGGGATCCTACAATGAGCAGTTCTTC.

The rearrangement joins TRBV27 to TRBJ2-1, with a tentative D call TRBD1 (5 bases). Trimming took off 4 bases at V and 7 bases at J, with 14 bases between the two ends. Germline CDR1 is MNHEY and CDR2 is SMNVEV (reference sequence). The CDR3 runs to 14 residues. CDR3 residues: CASSSRQGRNEQFF. CDR3 bases: TGTGCCAGCAGTTCCCGCCAGGGAAGGAATGAGCAGTTCTTC.

This chain connects TRBV2 to TRBJ2-7, with TRBD2 matching 9 bases. The CDR3 runs 17 residues. J lost 0 bases, V lost 4 bases, and 10 bases had no gene match. Germline CDR1 is SNHLY and CDR2 is FYNNEI. Written as DNA, the CDR3 is TGTGCCAGCAGTGCGGCTAGCGGGGAACCCTACTCCTACGAGCAGTACTTC. Protein sequence: CASSAASGEPYSYEQYF.

This clone was counted only a few times. V gene TRBV18 combines with J gene TRBJ1-2; D ambiguous. CDR1 is KGHSH and CDR2 is LQKENI in the germline V gene. V lost 2 bases and J lost 3, with 10 bases in between. The CDR3 totals 14 residues. CDR3 in DNA: TGTGCCAGCTCACCAACCAGAGGATACTATGGCTACACCTTC. This sequence encodes CASSPTRGYYGYTF.

The V gene is TRBV7-8, the J gene TRBJ1-5; D call uncertain. The germline gives CDR1 SGHVS, CDR2 FQNEAQ. Trimming removed 3 bases from V and 10 bases from J, with 19 bases in between. The CDR3 contains 15 residues. In nucleotides, the CDR3 is TGTGCCAGCAGCTTGATAGGTCAGCCTAGCTCCCCCCAGCATTTT. It translates to CASSLIGQPSSPQHF.

The CDR3 sequence: CASSGGQGVTEAFF. The CDR3 DNA sequence: TGTGCCAGCAGTGGAGGACAGGGTGTTACTGAAGCTTTCTTT. The chain uses TRBV2 and TRBJ1-1, with TRBD1 identical over 8 bases. The CDR3 runs 14 residues. CDR1 and CDR2 from the germline V gene are SNHLY and FYNNEI. With V trimmed by 4 bases and J by 5 bases, 6 bases remained unmatched.

This clone is a singleton in its sample. V is TRBV7-2 and J is TRBJ1-1; TRBD1 might be the D (5 bases). CDR1 SGHTA and CDR2 FQGNSA come from the germline V gene. The V end lost 1 base, the J end lost 4 bases, and 10 bases lay between the germline ends. The CDR3 covers 14 residues. The CDR3 spells CASSLVSGSTEAFF. The DNA of the CDR3 is TGTGCCAGCAGCTTAGTCTCAGGGTCCACTGAAGCTTTCTTT.

The rearrangement links TRBV19 to TRBJ2-1, with TRBD2 identical over 10 bases. V dropped 7 bases and J dropped 0; count of bases not matched to a gene: 15. The CDR3 runs 19 residues. Germline V gene sequence: CDR1 LNHDA, CDR2 SQIVND (reference sequence). Here the CDR3 DNA reads TGTGCCAGTAAGGCTAGCGGGAGAGGGACTCCAAGCTCCTACAATGAGCAGTTCTTC. Amino acids: CASKASGRGTPSSYNEQFF.

CDR3 sequence reads: CAISDPRQGVTF. In nucleotides, the CDR3 is TGTGCCATCAGTGACCCTCGCCAGGGGGTCACCTTC. The rearrangement uses TRBV10-3 and TRBJ1-2; 7 nucleotides match TRBD1. The germline gives CDR1 ENHRY, CDR2 SYGVKD. There are 12 residues in the CDR3. The V segment lost 3 bases and the J segment 13 bases; nucleotides outside the gene matches: 8.

The chain links TRBV5-1 to TRBJ2-7; 7 nucleotides agree with TRBD1. Trimming took 4 bases from V and 1 from J; bases not matched to a gene: 8. Germline loops: CDR1 SGHRS, CDR2 YFSETQ. The CDR3 loop spans 15 amino acids. The CDR3 region has the DNA TGCGCCAGCAGCCTTGGGACAGCAGAATCCTACGAGCAGTACTTC. Residues: CASSLGTAESYEQYF.

V gene TRBV3-1 (or the pseudogene TRBV3-2) combines with J gene TRBJ2-1, with TRBD2 matching 10 bases. Unmatched junction bases numbered 1, after V lost 1 base and J lost 4 bases. Germline CDR1 is LGHDT and CDR2 is YNNKEL (reference sequence). CDR3 size: 15 residues. The CDR3 bases are TGTGCCAGCAGCCAAGCTAGCGGGGGTTACAATGAGCAGTTCTTC. This codes for CASSQASGGYNEQFF.

The rearrangement links TRBV5-1 to TRBJ1-1; tentatively, D is TRBD1 (6 bases). V was trimmed by 1 base and J by 1 base, leaving 14 bases between them. There are 16 residues in the CDR3. In germline, CDR1 is SGHRS, CDR2 YFSETQ. The CDR3 DNA is TGCGCCAGCAGCTTGTCTGGGGGCGATGAGAACACTGAAGCTTTCTTT. Protein: CASSLSGGDENTEAFF.

This clone appeared a single time. The J gene is TRBJ2-7, the V gene TRBV7-8, with 8 bases lining up with TRBD2. The CDR3 consists of 13 residues. Trimming removed 6 bases from V and 3 bases from J; junction bases left unmatched: 4. Germline CDR1 is SGHVS and CDR2 is FQNEAQ. The CDR3 coding sequence is TGTGCCAGCAGGGTTGCGGGGGGCTACGAGCAGTACTTC. Amino acids: CASRVAGGYEQYF.

The V call is TRBV30, the J call TRBJ2-2, with D unresolved. Germline CDR1 is GTSNPN and CDR2 is SVGIG (reference sequence). V was pared by 4 bases and J by 3 bases, with 9 bases between. The CDR3 has 13 residues. CDR3 amino acids: CAWNYGDTGELFF. Here the CDR3 DNA reads TGTGCCTGGAATTATGGAGACACCGGGGAGCTGTTTTTT.

This clone was counted only a few times. The rearrangement joins TRBV4-3 to TRBJ1-2; D is uncertain. The CDR3 is made up of 15 amino acids. The germline V gene encodes CDR1 LGHNA and CDR2 YSLEER. The V gene lost 0 bases and the J gene lost 0 bases, with 8 bases spanning the gap. CDR3 DNA: TGCGCCAGCAGCCAAGAAATACAGACTAACTATGGCTACACCTTC. It translates to CASSQEIQTNYGYTF.

The chain combines TRBV15 with TRBJ2-5, with D maybe TRBD1 (7 bases). Trimming removed 7 bases from V and 5 bases from J, with 20 bases in between. The germline V gene encodes CDR1 LNHNV and CDR2 YYDKDF (reference sequence). This CDR3 contains 15 residues. CDR3 sequence (DNA): TGTGCCACCACAGGGGGGCAGACAGGGCGGGAGACCCAGTACTTC. It is translated as CATTGGQTGRETQYF.

The chain uses TRBV28 and TRBJ1-4; D remains unclear. CDR3 length equals 14 residues. V lost 6 bases to trimming and J lost 6 bases, with 14 bases between them. The V gene's germline CDR1 is MDHEN and CDR2 SYDVKM. CDR3 amino acids: CASREGGRDEKLFF. The CDR3 DNA follows: TGTGCCAGCAGGGAGGGAGGGAGAGATGAAAAACTGTTTTTT.

The gene calls are TRBV9 and TRBJ1-4; D gene ambiguous. The CDR3 is 15 residues long. Germline V gives CDR1 SGDLS, CDR2 YYNGEE. The V and J ends lost 0 bases and 2 bases respectively, with 8 bases between them. The CDR3 is CASSVGGGTNEKLFF. The DNA for the CDR3 is TGTGCCAGCAGCGTAGGGGGAGGGACTAATGAAAAACTGTTTTTT.

This clone was picked up a small number of times. The V and J genes are TRBV7-3 and TRBJ2-7, with TRBD1 identical over 9 bases. Trimming took 6 bases from V and 0 from J; bases not matched to a gene: 12. Germline CDR1 reads SGHTA; CDR2 reads FQGTGA. This CDR3 contains 17 residues. Here the CDR3 DNA reads TGTGCCAGCAGACAGGTACCGGTGGACAGGGGCTCCTACGAGCAGTACTTC. Translation: CASRQVPVDRGSYEQYF.